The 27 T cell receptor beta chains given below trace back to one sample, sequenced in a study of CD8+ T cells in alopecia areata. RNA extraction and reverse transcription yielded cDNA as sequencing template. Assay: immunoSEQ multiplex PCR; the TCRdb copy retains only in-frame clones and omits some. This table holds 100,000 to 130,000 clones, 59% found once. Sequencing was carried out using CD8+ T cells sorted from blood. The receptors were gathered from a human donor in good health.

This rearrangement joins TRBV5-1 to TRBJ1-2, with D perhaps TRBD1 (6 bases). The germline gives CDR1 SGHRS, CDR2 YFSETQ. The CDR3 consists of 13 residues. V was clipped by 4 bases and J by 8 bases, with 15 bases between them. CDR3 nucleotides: TGCGCCAGCAGCCCCCAAACACAGGGCGGCTACACCTTC. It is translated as CASSPQTQGGYTF.

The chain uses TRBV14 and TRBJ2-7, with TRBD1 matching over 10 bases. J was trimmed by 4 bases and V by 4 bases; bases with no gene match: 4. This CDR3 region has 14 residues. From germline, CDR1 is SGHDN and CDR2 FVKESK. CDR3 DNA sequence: TGTGCCAGCAGCCTAGTGGGACAGGGGTACGAGCAGTACTTC. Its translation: CASSLVGQGYEQYF.

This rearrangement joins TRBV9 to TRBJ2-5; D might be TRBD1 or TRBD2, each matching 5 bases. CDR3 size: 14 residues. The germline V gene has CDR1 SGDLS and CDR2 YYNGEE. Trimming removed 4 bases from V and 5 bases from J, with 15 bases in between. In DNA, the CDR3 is TGTGCCAGCAGCCCTCCCTGGGACCCCGAGACCCAGTACTTC. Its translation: CASSPPWDPETQYF. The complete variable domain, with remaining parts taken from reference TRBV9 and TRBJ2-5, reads DSGVTQTPKHLITATGQRVTLRCSPRSGDLSVYWYQQSLDQGLQFLIQYYNGEERAKGNILERFSAQQFPDLHSELNLSSLELGDSALYFCASSPPWDPETQYFGPGTRLLVL.

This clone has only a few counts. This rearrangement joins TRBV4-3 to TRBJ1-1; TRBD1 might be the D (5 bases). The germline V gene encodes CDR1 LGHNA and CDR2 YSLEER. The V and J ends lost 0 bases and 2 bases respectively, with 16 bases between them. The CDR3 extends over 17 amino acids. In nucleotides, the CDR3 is TGCGCCAGCAGCCAAGACAGACAGAGGCCGGGCAACACTGAAGCTTTCTTT. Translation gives CASSQDRQRPGNTEAFF.

The CDR3 DNA follows: TGTGCCAGTAGTATCTTAGGTAGCGGAACAGATACGCAGTATTTT. It yields the protein CASSILGSGTDTQYF. The chain is built from TRBV19 and TRBJ2-3, with a tentative D call TRBD2 (6 bases). The CDR3 has 15 amino acids. V lost 3 bases, J lost 3 bases, and 13 bases lay in between. Germline lookup yields CDR1 LNHDA and CDR2 SQIVND (reference sequence).

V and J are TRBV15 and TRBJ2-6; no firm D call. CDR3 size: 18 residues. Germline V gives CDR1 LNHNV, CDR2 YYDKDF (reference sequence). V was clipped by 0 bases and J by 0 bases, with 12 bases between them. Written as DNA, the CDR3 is TGTGCCACCAGCAGAGAAGGCACAGCCCTCTCTGGGGCCAACGTCCTGACTTTC. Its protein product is CATSREGTALSGANVLTF.

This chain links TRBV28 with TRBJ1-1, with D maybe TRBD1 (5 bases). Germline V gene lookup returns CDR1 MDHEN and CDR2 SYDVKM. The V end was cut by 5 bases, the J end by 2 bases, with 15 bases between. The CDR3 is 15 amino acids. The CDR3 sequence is CASSPGLGVNTEAFF. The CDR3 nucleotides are TGTGCCAGCAGTCCGGGCTTGGGGGTCAACACTGAAGCTTTCTTT.

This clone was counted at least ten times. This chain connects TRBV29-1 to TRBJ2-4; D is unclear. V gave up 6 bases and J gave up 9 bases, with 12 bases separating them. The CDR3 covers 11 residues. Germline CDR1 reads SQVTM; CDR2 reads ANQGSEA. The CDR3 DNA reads TGCAGCGTGGGTGGGGAATTCATTCAGTACTTC. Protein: CSVGGEFIQYF.

The CDR3 is CASSEGAQAAYEQYF. Here the CDR3 DNA reads TGTGCCAGCAGTGAAGGAGCACAGGCCGCCTACGAGCAGTACTTC. The chain uses TRBV2 and TRBJ2-7; TRBD1 is a possible D gene (5 bases). Germline V CDR1 and CDR2: SNHLY, FYNNEI. The CDR3 sequence is 15 residues long. V lost 1 base and J lost 2, with 12 bases in between.

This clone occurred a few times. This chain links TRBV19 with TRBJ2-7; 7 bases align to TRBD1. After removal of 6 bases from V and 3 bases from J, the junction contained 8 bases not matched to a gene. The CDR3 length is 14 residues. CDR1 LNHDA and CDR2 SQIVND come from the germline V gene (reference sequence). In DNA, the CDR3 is TGTGCCAGTAGGAAGACAGGGTTGTTCTACGAGCAGTACTTC. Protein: CASRKTGLFYEQYF.

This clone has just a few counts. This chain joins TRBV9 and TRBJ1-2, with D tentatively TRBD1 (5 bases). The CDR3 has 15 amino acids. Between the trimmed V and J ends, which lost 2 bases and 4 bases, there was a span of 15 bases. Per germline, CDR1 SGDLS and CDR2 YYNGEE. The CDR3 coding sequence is TGTGCCAGCAGCGTGGCAAACACAGGCTCCTATGGCTACACCTTC. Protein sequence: CASSVANTGSYGYTF.

The DNA for the CDR3 is TGTGCCAGCAGCTCCGGGACAGTGAATCAGCCCCAGCATTTT. It codes for CASSSGTVNQPQHF. This chain uses TRBV7-9 with TRBJ1-5; the match to TRBD1 covers 7 bases. Unmatched junction bases numbered 4, after V lost 4 bases and J lost 4 bases. The CDR3 consists of 14 residues. Germline values: CDR1 SEHNR, CDR2 FQNEAQ (reference sequence).

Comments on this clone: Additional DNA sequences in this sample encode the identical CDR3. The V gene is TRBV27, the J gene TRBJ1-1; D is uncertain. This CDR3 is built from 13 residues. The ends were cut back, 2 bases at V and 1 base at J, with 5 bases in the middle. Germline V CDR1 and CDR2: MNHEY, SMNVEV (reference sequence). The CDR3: CASSLTGNTEAFF. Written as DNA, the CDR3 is TGTGCCAGCAGTTTAACTGGGAACACTGAAGCTTTCTTT.

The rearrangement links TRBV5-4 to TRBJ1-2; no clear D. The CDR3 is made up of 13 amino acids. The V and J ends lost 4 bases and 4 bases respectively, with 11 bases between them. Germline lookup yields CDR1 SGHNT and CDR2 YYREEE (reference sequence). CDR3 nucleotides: TGTGCCAGCAGCCCCGGTGGGATCTATGGCTACACCTTC. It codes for CASSPGGIYGYTF. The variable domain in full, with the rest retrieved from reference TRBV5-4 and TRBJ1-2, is ETGVTQSPTHLIKTRGQQVTLRCSSQSGHNTVSWYQQALGQGPQFIFQYYREEENGRGNFPPRFSGLQFPNYSSELNVNALELDDSALYLCASSPGGIYGYTFGSGTRLTVV.

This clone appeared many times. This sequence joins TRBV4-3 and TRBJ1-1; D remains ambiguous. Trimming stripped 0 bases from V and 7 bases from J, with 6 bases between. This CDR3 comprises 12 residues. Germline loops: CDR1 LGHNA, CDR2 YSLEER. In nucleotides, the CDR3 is TGCGCCAGCAGCCAAGATGCAGTTGAAGCTTTCTTT. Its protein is CASSQDAVEAFF.

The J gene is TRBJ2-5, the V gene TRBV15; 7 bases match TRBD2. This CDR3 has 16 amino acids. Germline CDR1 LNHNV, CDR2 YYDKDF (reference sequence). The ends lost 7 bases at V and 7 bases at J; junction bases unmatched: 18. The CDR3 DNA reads TGTGCCACCACTCAACTAAATAGGGCGGGAGCGGGGACCCAGTACTTC. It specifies CATTQLNRAGAGTQYF.

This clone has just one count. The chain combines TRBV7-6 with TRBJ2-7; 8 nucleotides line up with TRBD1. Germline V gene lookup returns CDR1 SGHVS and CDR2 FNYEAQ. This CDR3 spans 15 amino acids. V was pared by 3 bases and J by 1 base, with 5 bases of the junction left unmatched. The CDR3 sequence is CASSFGQGPSYEQYF. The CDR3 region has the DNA TGTGCCAGCAGCTTCGGACAGGGACCGTCCTACGAGCAGTACTTC.

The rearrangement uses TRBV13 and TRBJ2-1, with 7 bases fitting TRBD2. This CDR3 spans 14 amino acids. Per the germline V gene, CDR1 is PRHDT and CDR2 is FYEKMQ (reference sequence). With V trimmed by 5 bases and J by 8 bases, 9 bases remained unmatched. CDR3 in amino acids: CASSVSSRGDEQFF. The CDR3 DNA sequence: TGTGCCAGCAGCGTAAGCAGCCGGGGGGATGAGCAGTTCTTC.

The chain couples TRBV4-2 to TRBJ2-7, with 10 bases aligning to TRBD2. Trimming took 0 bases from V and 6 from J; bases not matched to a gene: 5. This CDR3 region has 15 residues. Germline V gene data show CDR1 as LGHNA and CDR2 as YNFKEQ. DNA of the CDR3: TGTGCCAGCAGCCAAGATCCCACTAGCGGGGCCGAGCAGTACTTC. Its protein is CASSQDPTSGAEQYF.

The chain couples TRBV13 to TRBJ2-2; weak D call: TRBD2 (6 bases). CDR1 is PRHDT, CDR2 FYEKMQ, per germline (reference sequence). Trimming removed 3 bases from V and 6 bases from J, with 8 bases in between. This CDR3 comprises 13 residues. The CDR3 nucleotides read TGTGCCAGCAGCTTGACTAGACCCGGGGAGCTGTTTTTT. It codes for CASSLTRPGELFF.

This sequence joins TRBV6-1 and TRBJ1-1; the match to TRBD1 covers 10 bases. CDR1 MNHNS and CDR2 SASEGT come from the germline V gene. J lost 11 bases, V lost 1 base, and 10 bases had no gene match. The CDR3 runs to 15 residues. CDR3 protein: CASSEVDRGGGLAFF. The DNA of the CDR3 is TGTGCCAGCAGTGAAGTGGACAGGGGGGGAGGTTTGGCTTTCTTT.

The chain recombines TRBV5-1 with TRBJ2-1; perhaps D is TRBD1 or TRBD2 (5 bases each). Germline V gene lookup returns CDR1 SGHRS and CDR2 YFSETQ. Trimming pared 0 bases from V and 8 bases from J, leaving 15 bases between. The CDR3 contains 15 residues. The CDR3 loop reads CASSLDGTTGHEQFF. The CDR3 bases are TGCGCCAGCAGCTTGGACGGGACCACGGGGCATGAGCAGTTCTTC.

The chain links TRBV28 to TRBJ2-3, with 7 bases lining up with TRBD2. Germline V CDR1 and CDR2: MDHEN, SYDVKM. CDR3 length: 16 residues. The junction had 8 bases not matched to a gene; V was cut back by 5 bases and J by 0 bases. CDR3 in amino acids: CASSAWGLSSTDTQYF. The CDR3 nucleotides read TGTGCCAGCAGTGCCTGGGGACTATCTAGCACAGATACGCAGTATTTT.

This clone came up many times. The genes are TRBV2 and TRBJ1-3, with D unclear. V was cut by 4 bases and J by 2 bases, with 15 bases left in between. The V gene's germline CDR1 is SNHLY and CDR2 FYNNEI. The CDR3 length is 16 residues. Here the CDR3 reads CASSGQKGTTGNTIYF. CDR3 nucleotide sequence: TGTGCCAGCAGTGGGCAAAAGGGTACTACTGGAAACACCATATATTTT.

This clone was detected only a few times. CDR3 residues: CSVWSGEPNYGYTF. CDR3 nucleotides: TGCAGCGTTTGGTCCGGGGAGCCTAACTATGGCTACACCTTC. The genes are TRBV29-1 and TRBJ1-2; unclear D gene. This CDR3 spans 14 amino acids. The V end lost 5 bases, the J end lost 0 bases, and 13 bases lay between the germline ends. Germline CDR1 SQVTM, CDR2 ANQGSEA.

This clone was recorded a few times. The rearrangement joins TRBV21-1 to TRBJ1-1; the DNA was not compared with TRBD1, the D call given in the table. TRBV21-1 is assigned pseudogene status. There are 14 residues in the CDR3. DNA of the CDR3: TGTGCCAGGTGGGTGGGACAGAGGAACACTGAAGCTTTCTTT. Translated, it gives CARWVGQRNTEAFF.

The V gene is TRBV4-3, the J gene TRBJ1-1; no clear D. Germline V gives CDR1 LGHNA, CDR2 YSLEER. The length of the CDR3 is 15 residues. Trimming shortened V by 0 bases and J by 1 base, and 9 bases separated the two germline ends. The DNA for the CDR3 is TGCGCCAGCAGCCAAGAGGAGGCAGGGAACACTGAAGCTTTCTTT. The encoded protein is CASSQEEAGNTEAFF.